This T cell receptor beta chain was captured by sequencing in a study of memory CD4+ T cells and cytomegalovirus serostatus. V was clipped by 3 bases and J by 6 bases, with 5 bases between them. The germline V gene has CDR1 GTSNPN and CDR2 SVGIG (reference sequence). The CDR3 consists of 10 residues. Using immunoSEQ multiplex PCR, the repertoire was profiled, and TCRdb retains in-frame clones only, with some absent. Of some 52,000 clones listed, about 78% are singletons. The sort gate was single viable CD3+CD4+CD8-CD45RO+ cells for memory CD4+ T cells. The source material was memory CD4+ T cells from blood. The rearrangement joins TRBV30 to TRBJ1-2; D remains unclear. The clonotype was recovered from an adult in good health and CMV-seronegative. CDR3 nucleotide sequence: TGTGCCTGGAGGGTTAATGGCTACACCTTC. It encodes CAWRVNGYTF. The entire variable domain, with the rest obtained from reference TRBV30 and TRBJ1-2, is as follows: SQTIHQWPATLVQPVGSPLSLECTVEGTSNPNLYWYRQAAGRGLQLLFYSVGIGQISSEVPQNLSASRPQDRQFILSSKKLLLSDSGFYLCAWRVNGYTFGSGTRLTVV.